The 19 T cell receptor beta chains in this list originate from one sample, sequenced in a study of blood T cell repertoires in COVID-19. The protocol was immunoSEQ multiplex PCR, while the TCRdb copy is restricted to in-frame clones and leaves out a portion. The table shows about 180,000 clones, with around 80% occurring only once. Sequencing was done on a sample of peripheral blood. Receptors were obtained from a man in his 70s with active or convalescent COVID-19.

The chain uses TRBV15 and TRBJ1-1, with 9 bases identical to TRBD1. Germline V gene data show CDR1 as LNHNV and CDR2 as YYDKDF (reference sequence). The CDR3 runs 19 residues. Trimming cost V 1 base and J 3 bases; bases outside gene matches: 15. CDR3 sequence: CATSRGGDRDLGLYTEAFF. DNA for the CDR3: TGTGCCACCAGCAGAGGGGGGGACAGGGATTTGGGATTATACACTGAAGCTTTCTTT. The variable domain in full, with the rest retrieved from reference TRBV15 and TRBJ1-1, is DAMVIQNPRYQVTQFGKPVTLSCSQTLNHNVMYWYQQKSSQAPKLLFHYYDKDFNNEADTPDNFQSRRPNTSFCFLDIRSPGLGDTAMYLCATSRGGDRDLGLYTEAFFGQGTRLTVV.

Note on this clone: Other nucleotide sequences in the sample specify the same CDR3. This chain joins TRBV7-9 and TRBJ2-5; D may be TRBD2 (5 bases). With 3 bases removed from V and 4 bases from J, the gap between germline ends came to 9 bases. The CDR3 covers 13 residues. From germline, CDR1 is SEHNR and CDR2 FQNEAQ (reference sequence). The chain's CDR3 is CASSFSAGETQYF. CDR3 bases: TGTGCCAGCAGCTTTAGTGCGGGAGAGACCCAGTACTTC.

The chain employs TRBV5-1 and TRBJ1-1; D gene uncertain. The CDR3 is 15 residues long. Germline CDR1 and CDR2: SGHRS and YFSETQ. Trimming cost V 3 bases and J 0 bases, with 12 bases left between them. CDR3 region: CASSSMTAVNTEAFF. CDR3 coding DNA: TGCGCCAGCAGCTCCATGACGGCGGTGAACACTGAAGCTTTCTTT.

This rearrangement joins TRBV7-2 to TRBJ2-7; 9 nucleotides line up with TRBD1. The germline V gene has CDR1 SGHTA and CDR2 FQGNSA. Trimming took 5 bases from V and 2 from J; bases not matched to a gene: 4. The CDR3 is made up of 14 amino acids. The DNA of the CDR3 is TGTGCCAGCAGCCCGGGGACAGGGCCCTACGAGCAGTACTTC. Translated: CASSPGTGPYEQYF. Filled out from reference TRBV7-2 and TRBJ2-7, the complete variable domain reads GAGVSQSPSNKVTEKGKDVELRCDPISGHTALYWYRQSLGQGLEFLIYFQGNSAPDKSGLPSDRFSAERTGGSVSTLTIQRTQQEDSAVYLCASSPGTGPYEQYFGPGTRLTVT.

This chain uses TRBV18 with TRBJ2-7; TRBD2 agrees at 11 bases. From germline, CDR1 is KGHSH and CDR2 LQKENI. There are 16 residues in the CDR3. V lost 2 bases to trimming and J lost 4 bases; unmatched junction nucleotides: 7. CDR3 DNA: TGTGCCAGCTCACCAGGTCTAGCGGGAGGATTATACGAGCAGTACTTC. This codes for CASSPGLAGGLYEQYF.

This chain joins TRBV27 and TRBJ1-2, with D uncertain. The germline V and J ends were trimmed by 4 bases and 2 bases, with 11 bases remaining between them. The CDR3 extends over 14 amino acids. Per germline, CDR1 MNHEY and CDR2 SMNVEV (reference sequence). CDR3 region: CASSSMAGNYGYTF. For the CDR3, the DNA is TGTGCCAGCAGTTCCATGGCGGGGAACTATGGCTACACCTTC.

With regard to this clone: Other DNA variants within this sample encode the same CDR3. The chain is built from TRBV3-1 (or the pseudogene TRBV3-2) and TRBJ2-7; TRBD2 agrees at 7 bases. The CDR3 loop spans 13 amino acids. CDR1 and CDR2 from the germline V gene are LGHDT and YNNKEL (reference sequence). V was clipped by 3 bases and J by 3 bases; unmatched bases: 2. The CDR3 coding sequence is TGTGCCAGCAGCCAGTCGGGGGGCTACGAGCAGTACTTC. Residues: CASSQSGGYEQYF.

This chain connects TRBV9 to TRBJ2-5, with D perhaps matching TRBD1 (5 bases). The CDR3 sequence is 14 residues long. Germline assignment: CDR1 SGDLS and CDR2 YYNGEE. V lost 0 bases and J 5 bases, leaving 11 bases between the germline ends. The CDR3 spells CASSVEGQRETQYF. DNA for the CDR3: TGTGCCAGCAGCGTAGAAGGACAACGCGAGACCCAGTACTTC.

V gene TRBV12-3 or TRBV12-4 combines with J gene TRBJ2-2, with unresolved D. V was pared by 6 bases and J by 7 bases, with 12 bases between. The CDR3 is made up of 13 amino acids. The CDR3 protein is CASRPDGGGELFF. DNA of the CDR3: TGTGCCAGCAGGCCAGATGGTGGCGGGGAGCTGTTTTTT.

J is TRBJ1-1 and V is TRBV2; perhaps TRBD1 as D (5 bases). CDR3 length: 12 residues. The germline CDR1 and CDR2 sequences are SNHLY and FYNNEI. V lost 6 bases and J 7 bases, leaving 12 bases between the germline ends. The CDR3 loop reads CASRPDNFEAFF. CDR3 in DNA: TGTGCCAGCAGGCCGGACAATTTTGAAGCTTTCTTT.

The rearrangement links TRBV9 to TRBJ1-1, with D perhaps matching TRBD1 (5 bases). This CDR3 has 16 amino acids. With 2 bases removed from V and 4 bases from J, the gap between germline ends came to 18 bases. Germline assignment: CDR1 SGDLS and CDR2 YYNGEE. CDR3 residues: CASSVSMEGRATEAFF. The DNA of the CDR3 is TGTGCCAGCAGCGTTTCCATGGAGGGGAGGGCCACTGAAGCTTTCTTT.

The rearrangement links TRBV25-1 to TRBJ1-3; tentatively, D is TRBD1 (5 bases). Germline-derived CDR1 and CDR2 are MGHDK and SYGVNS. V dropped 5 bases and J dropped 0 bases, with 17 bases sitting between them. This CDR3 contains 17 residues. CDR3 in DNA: TGTGCCAGCAGTCCCGACTTCTACGGGGGCTCTGGAAACACCATATATTTT. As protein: CASSPDFYGGSGNTIYF.

This CDR3 is CASSLNAPGTGNTGELFF. The CDR3 DNA reads as TGTGCCAGCTCACTGAACGCCCCCGGGACAGGGAACACCGGGGAGCTGTTTTTT. The rearrangement uses TRBV18 and TRBJ2-2; 8 bases fit TRBD1. Germline lookup yields CDR1 KGHSH and CDR2 LQKENI. The CDR3 has 18 amino acids. The V gene end was trimmed by 4 bases and the J gene end by 1 base; junction bases not matched to a gene: 11. Together with reference TRBV18 and TRBJ2-2, the CDR3 gives the full variable domain: NAGVMQNPRHLVRRRGQEARLRCSPMKGHSHVYWYRQLPEEGLKFMVYLQKENIIDESGMPKERFSAEFPKEGPSILRIQQVVRGDSAAYFCASSLNAPGTGNTGELFFGEGSRLTVL.

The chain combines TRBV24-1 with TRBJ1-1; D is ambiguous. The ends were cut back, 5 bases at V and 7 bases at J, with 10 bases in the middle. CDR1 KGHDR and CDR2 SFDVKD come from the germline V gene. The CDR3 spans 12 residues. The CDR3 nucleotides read TGTGCCACCAGTGGAGAGGCGGGTGAAGCTTTCTTT. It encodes CATSGEAGEAFF.

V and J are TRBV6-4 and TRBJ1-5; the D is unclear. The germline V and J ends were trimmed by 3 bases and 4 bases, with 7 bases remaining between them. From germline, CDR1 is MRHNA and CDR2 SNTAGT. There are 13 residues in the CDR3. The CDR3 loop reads CASSEWQNQPQHF. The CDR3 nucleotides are TGTGCCAGCAGTGAGTGGCAGAATCAGCCCCAGCATTTT.

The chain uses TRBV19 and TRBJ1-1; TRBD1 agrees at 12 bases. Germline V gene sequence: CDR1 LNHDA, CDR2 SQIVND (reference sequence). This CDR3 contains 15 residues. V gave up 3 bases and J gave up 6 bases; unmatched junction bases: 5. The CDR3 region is CASSMVGDRGPEAFF. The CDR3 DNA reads TGTGCCAGTAGTATGGTGGGGGACAGGGGGCCTGAAGCTTTCTTT. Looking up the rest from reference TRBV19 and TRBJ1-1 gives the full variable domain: DGGITQSPKYLFRKEGQNVTLSCEQNLNHDAMYWYRQDPGQGLRLIYYSQIVNDFQKGDIAEGYSVSREKKESFPLTVTSAQKNPTAFYLCASSMVGDRGPEAFFGQGTRLTVV.

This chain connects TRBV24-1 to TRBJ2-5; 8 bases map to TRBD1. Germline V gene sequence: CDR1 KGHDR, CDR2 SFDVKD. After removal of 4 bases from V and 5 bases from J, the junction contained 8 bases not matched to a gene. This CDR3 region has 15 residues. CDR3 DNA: TGTGCCACCAGTGACCCCCAGGGGGCAGGGGAGACCCAGTACTTC. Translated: CATSDPQGAGETQYF.

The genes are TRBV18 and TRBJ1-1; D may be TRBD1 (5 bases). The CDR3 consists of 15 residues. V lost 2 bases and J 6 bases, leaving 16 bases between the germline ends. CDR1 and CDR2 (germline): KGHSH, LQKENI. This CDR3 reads CASSPGRGGDAEAFF. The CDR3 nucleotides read TGTGCCAGCTCACCAGGGAGGGGCGGCGACGCTGAAGCTTTCTTT.

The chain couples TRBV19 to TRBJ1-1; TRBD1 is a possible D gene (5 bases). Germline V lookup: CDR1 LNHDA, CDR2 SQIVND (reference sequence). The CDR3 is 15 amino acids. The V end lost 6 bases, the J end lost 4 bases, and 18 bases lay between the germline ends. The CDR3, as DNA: TGTGCCAGTAGATCTGACCAGGGTTTGTCCACTGAAGCTTTCTTT. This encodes CASRSDQGLSTEAFF.